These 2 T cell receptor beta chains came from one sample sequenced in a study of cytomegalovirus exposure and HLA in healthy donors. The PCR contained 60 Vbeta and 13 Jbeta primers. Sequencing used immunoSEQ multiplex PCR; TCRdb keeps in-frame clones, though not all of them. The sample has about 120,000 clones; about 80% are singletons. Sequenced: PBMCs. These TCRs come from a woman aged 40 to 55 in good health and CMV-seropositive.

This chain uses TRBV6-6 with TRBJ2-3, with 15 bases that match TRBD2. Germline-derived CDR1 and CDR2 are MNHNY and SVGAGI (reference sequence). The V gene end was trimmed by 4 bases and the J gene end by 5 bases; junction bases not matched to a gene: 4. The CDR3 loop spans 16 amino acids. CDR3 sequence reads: CASSLGLAGGVDTQYF. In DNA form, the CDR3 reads TGTGCCAGCAGTTTGGGACTAGCGGGAGGTGTAGATACGCAGTATTTT.

The CDR3 reads CASSQDQSGSRGYEQYF. The DNA of the CDR3 is TGTGCCAGCAGCCAAGACCAAAGCGGGAGTCGAGGTTACGAGCAGTACTTC. The chain combines TRBV4-2 with TRBJ2-7; 8 bases match TRBD2. There are 17 residues in the CDR3. V was clipped by 0 bases and J by 4 bases; unmatched bases: 11. Germline CDR1 reads LGHNA; CDR2 reads YNFKEQ.